The 20 T cell receptor beta chains in this list originate from one sample, sequenced in a study of PD-1 blockade in classical Hodgkin lymphoma. Every one of the patients relapsed after autologous stem cell transplantation (brentuximab vedotin exposure was variable). TCRdb's copy holds only in-frame clones and misses some; the assay was immunoSEQ multiplex PCR. The table has almost 85,000 clones, approximately 88% seen once. This material consisted of peripheral blood mononuclear cells (PBMCs), taken at baseline. The receptors stem from a human donor with classical Hodgkin lymphoma.

This sequence joins TRBV4-1 and TRBJ1-5; perhaps TRBD1 as D (6 bases). Germline V gene data show CDR1 as MGHRA and CDR2 as YSYEKL. Between the trimmed V and J ends, which lost 3 bases and 4 bases, there was a span of 13 bases. The CDR3 sequence is 15 residues long. The CDR3 DNA sequence: TGCGCCAGCAGCCAGGAGGACAGCCGGAATCAGCCCCAGCATTTT. Protein product: CASSQEDSRNQPQHF.

This sequence joins TRBV18 and TRBJ2-7, with 9 bases aligning to TRBD2. The CDR3 is 17 amino acids. J lost 6 bases, V lost 0 bases, and 12 bases had no gene match. The germline CDR1 and CDR2 sequences are KGHSH and LQKENI. Here the CDR3 reads CASSPPGREGRLSEQYF. The CDR3 bases are TGTGCCAGCTCACCACCAGGGCGGGAGGGCCGATTGAGCGAGCAGTACTTC.

This chain joins TRBV14 and TRBJ1-5; D uncertain. The CDR3 extends over 13 amino acids. Trimming left V 1 base short and J 5 bases short, with 6 bases between. Germline V gene lookup returns CDR1 SGHDN and CDR2 FVKESK. This chain's CDR3 is CASSQGRDQPQHF. For the CDR3, the DNA is TGTGCCAGCAGCCAAGGGAGAGATCAGCCCCAGCATTTT.

The chain joins TRBV6-5 to TRBJ2-1; no clear D. CDR1 and CDR2 (germline): MNHEY, SVGAGI. The CDR3 is 13 residues long. V was trimmed by 6 bases and J by 9 bases, leaving 15 bases between them. CDR3 amino acids: CASSPGTAGEQFF. The CDR3 bases are TGTGCCAGCAGCCCCGGAACCGCCGGTGAGCAGTTCTTC.

This rearrangement joins TRBV28 to TRBJ2-1; TRBD1 matches 7 bases. Germline assignment: CDR1 MDHEN and CDR2 SYDVKM. CDR3 length equals 14 residues. J was trimmed by 9 bases and V by 6 bases; bases with no gene match: 11. CDR3 in amino acids: CASRPDRAGGEQFF. For the CDR3, the DNA is TGTGCCAGCAGACCCGACAGGGCTGGGGGTGAGCAGTTCTTC.

The rearrangement joins TRBV11-2 to TRBJ2-7; D gene uncertain. CDR3 length equals 18 residues. Per germline, CDR1 SGHAT and CDR2 FQNNGV. Deletions cut 3 bases from V and 2 bases from J, with 23 bases between. Here the CDR3 DNA reads TGTGCCAGCAGCTTTTCCGGGTTAATCGGTTTGACCCCCTACGAGCAGTACTTC. Amino acid sequence: CASSFSGLIGLTPYEQYF.

CDR3 sequence: CASSVQGSSTDTQYF. The DNA for the CDR3 is TGTGCCAGCAGCGTTCAAGGGTCTAGCACAGATACGCAGTATTTT. The rearrangement links TRBV9 to TRBJ2-3, with no clear D. V lost 2 bases and J 0 bases, leaving 10 bases between the germline ends. CDR1 and CDR2 (germline): SGDLS, YYNGEE. The CDR3 runs 15 residues.

The genes are TRBV4-2 and TRBJ1-1, with 8 bases identical to TRBD1. Unmatched junction bases numbered 13, after V lost 3 bases and J lost 1 base. This CDR3 is built from 18 residues. The germline V gene encodes CDR1 LGHNA and CDR2 YNFKEQ. In DNA, the CDR3 is TGTGCCAGCAGCCAGGACTCAGGGGGCTACCAACCGAACACTGAAGCTTTCTTT. It encodes CASSQDSGGYQPNTEAFF.

V usage is TRBV6-1 and J usage is TRBJ1-1; D gene ambiguous. The ends were cut back, 5 bases at V and 1 base at J, with 8 bases in the middle. CDR3 length: 13 amino acids. Germline lookup yields CDR1 MNHNS and CDR2 SASEGT. CDR3 sequence (DNA): TGTGCCAGCAGTCTGGACGAGAACACTGAAGCTTTCTTT. Translated: CASSLDENTEAFF.

The chain combines TRBV7-2 with TRBJ2-2, with TRBD1 matching over 12 bases. This CDR3 is 17 amino acids long. The V and J ends lost 5 bases and 4 bases, in that order; junction bases with no gene match: 8. CDR1 and CDR2 (germline): SGHTA, FQGNSA. CDR3 in DNA: TGTGCCAGCAGCCCTTCTGCGGGACAGGGGGCCACCGGGGAGCTGTTTTTT. This encodes CASSPSAGQGATGELFF.

In its sample, this clone was seen once. The CDR3 coding sequence is TGTGCCAGCAGTCAAGACGGGACAGCTAACTATGGCTACACCTTC. Its translation is CASSQDGTANYGYTF. The V gene is TRBV28, the J gene TRBJ1-2; TRBD1 matches 7 bases. Trimming at V came to 5 bases and at J to 0 bases, leaving 6 bases not matched to a gene. The germline V gene encodes CDR1 MDHEN and CDR2 SYDVKM. The CDR3 is made up of 15 amino acids.

In this sample, this clone turned up once. The genes are TRBV2 and TRBJ1-4, with TRBD1 matching over 7 bases. Per germline, CDR1 SNHLY and CDR2 FYNNEI. The CDR3 is 18 residues long. J gave up 0 bases and V 6 bases, and 13 bases lay outside the gene matches. The CDR3 nucleotides are TGTGCCAGCAGACGGGACAGACCTTTGGGTACAACTAATGAAAAACTGTTTTTT. It translates to CASRRDRPLGTTNEKLFF. Using reference TRBV2 and TRBJ1-4 for the parts outside the CDR3, the full variable domain is EPEVTQTPSHQVTQMGQEVILRCVPISNHLYFYWYRQILGQKVEFLVSFYNNEISEKSEIFDDQFSVERPDGSNFTLKIRSTKLEDSAMYFCASRRDRPLGTTNEKLFFGSGTQLSVL.

This chain uses TRBV19 with TRBJ2-2, with D possibly called TRBD1 or TRBD2 (5 bases each). The CDR3 has 16 residues. Trimming cost V 9 bases and J 1 base, with 18 bases left between them. Germline CDR1 and CDR2: LNHDA and SQIVND (reference sequence). CDR3 coding DNA: TGTGCCAGCAGGGAAAGGGAGCAGAGGAACACCGGGGAGCTGTTTTTT. Translating it yields CASREREQRNTGELFF.

This chain links TRBV28 with TRBJ1-1; 9 nucleotides align to TRBD1. CDR1 MDHEN and CDR2 SYDVKM come from the germline V gene. The CDR3 sequence is 14 residues long. J lost 5 bases, V lost 6 bases, and 7 bases had no gene match. DNA for the CDR3: TGTGCCAGCAGACCCGGGACAGGGTTGACTGAAGCTTTCTTT. Protein product: CASRPGTGLTEAFF. Combining the CDR3 with reference TRBV28 and TRBJ1-1 gives the whole variable domain DVKVTQSSRYLVKRTGEKVFLECVQDMDHENMFWYRQDPGLGLRLIYFSYDVKMKEKGDIPEGYSVSREKKERFSLILESASTNQTSMYLCASRPGTGLTEAFFGQGTRLTVV.

The genes are TRBV11-2 and TRBJ1-1, with D unclear. Germline CDR1 is SGHAT and CDR2 is FQNNGV. The CDR3 runs to 15 residues. V shed 4 bases and J shed 2 bases, with 14 bases lying between them. The CDR3 here is CASSSSPQSNTEAFF. CDR3 in DNA: TGTGCCAGCAGCTCCAGCCCCCAGTCTAACACTGAAGCTTTCTTT.

This CDR3 reads CASSQDTGLGSYEQYF. The CDR3 nucleotides are TGCGCCAGCAGCCAAGATACGGGACTTGGCTCCTACGAGCAGTACTTC. The chain links TRBV4-1 to TRBJ2-7, with D possibly being TRBD2 (6 bases). Per germline, CDR1 MGHRA and CDR2 YSYEKL. The CDR3 consists of 16 residues. V was cut by 0 bases and J by 0 bases, with 12 bases left in between.

The rearrangement joins TRBV5-1 to TRBJ2-1; 11 bases map to TRBD2. CDR1 SGHRS and CDR2 YFSETQ come from the germline V gene. This CDR3 has 17 residues. V shed 0 bases and J 7 bases; nucleotides not matched to a gene: 9. For the CDR3, the DNA is TGCGCCAGCAGCTTGGTGACCAGTAGGACTAGCGGGAATGAGCAGTTCTTC. This codes for CASSLVTSRTSGNEQFF.

The chain combines TRBV19 with TRBJ1-3; TRBD1 matches 7 bases. Germline trimming cut 11 bases from V and 2 bases from J; bases unmatched to any gene: 6. The germline gives CDR1 LNHDA, CDR2 SQIVND (reference sequence). The CDR3 loop spans 13 amino acids. This chain's CDR3 is CASYGQAGNTIYF. CDR3 nucleotides: TGTGCCTCCTACGGACAGGCTGGAAACACCATATATTTT.

The chain has TRBV6-5 and TRBJ2-5; TRBD2 matches 9 bases. The CDR3 is 15 residues long. Trimming cost V 1 base and J 1 base; bases outside gene matches: 1. Germline V gives CDR1 MNHEY, CDR2 SVGAGI. The CDR3 loop is CASSYWREGQETQYF. The CDR3 DNA sequence: TGTGCCAGCAGTTACTGGCGGGAGGGCCAAGAGACCCAGTACTTC.

CDR3 sequence (DNA): TGTGCCAGCAGCTTAGGCGCCTATGGGGTGAACACTGAAGCTTTCTTT. Protein: CASSLGAYGVNTEAFF. The V call is TRBV7-9, the J call TRBJ1-1; D ambiguous. Germline CDR1 reads SEHNR; CDR2 reads FQNEAQ (reference sequence). Trimming stripped 1 base from V and 0 bases from J, with 12 bases between. CDR3 length: 16 residues.